The 26 T cell receptor beta chains presented below share a single source sample, sequenced in a study of CD8+CD57+ T cells in acquired aplastic anemia. It was genomic DNA that served as the template for profiling TCR beta VDJ and CDR3. TCRdb reprocessed the reads via MiXCR and lists one record per CDR3 protein. This table holds 150,000 to 200,000 distinct CDR3 sequences, over 60% found once. The specimen was sorted CD4+, CD8+, or CD8+CD57+ T cells (not recorded which) from PBMCs. These receptor sequences come from a human donor with severe aplastic anemia or a healthy control (not recorded which).

About this clonotype itself: The CDR3 end shows no conserved phenylalanine or tryptophan, and so a read error is likely. It is unclear where the CDR3 begins or ends on the DNA, so no DNA is shown, and the CDR3 is as TCRdb lists it. This chain connects TRBV7-9 to TRBJ2-5; the table's D call TRBD2 went unverified against the DNA. CDR1 is SEHNR and CDR2 is FQNEAQ in the germline V gene (reference sequence). The CDR3 sequence runs 8 residues, both termini included. Here the CDR3 reads CASSLLGG.

This clonotype came up once. Mismatch with germline at one junction end may stem from a read error. V gene TRBV10-2 combines with J gene TRBJ2-1, with TRBD1 matching over 10 bases. The CDR3 is 16 amino acids. The germline gives CDR1 WSHSY, CDR2 SAAADI. CDR3 sequence reads: CASSDPPGQGSNEQFF. DNA for the CDR3: TGTGCCAGCAGTGACCCACCGGGACAGGGGTCTAATGAGCAGTTCTTC.

J is TRBJ2-7 and V is TRBV10-3; unclear D gene. The DNA matches TRBJ2-1 better at its end, which makes the J call doubtful. CDR1 and CDR2 (germline): ENHRY, SYGVKD. The CDR3 consists of 8 residues. This chain's CDR3 is CAISEQFF. CDR3 sequence (DNA): TGTGCCATCAGTGAGCAGTTCTTC.

The gene calls are TRBV12-3 or TRBV12-4 and TRBJ1-5; D gene ambiguous. The length of the CDR3 is 14 residues. Trimming shortened V by 3 bases and J by 2 bases, and 8 bases separated the two germline ends. The CDR3 DNA reads as TGTGCCAGCAGTTTCTTATATGGCAATCAGCCCCAGCATTTT. It yields the protein CASSFLYGNQPQHF.

The chain is built from TRBV5-1 and TRBJ2-7; a possible D gene is TRBD1 (6 bases). Trimming left V 0 bases short and J 5 bases short, with 12 bases between. The CDR3 has 14 residues. Germline V gene sequence: CDR1 SGHRS, CDR2 YFSETQ. CDR3 region: CASSLAAGDHEQYF. CDR3 in DNA: TGCGCCAGCAGCTTGGCCGCAGGGGACCACGAGCAGTACTTC.

About this clonotype: A much larger clone is a single base away; this may be a read error. The rearrangement joins TRBV6-6 to TRBJ2-3, with D tentatively TRBD2 (5 bases). The CDR3 extends over 17 amino acids. Germline V lookup: CDR1 MNHNY, CDR2 SVGAGI (reference sequence). The chain's CDR3 is CASSYPEAPASTDTHYF. The CDR3 DNA reads as TGTGCCAGCAGTTACCCTGAAGCGCCTGCTAGCACAGATACGCATTATTTT.

V gene TRBV20-1 combines with J gene TRBJ1-2, with D perhaps TRBD1 (5 bases). V dropped 0 bases and J dropped 3 bases, with 14 bases sitting between them. Germline V gene data show CDR1 as DFQATT and CDR2 as SNEGSKA (reference sequence). The CDR3 loop spans 15 amino acids. The CDR3 nucleotides are TGCAGTGCTAGAGACGGGTCCCGGGGGTACTATGGCTACACCTTC. Its translation: CSARDGSRGYYGYTF.

J is TRBJ2-3 and V is TRBV7-4; 7 bases align to TRBD2. The J segment lost 1 base and the V segment lost 5 bases, leaving 9 bases of the junction unmatched. Germline V gene lookup returns CDR1 SGHVT and CDR2 SQSDAQ. The CDR3 is made up of 16 amino acids. CDR3: CASSATSGGGTDTQYF. The CDR3 DNA reads as TGTGCCAGCAGCGCAACTAGTGGGGGGGGCACAGATACGCAGTATTTT. The variable domain in full, completed from reference TRBV7-4 and TRBJ2-3, reads GAGVSQSPRYKVAKRGRDVALRCDSISGHVTLYWYRQTLGQGSEVLTYSQSDAQRDKSGRPSGRFSAERPERSVSTLKIQRTEQGDSAVYLCASSATSGGGTDTQYFGPGTRLTVL.

V and J are TRBV20-1 and TRBJ2-7; 9 bases line up with TRBD2. This CDR3 has 15 amino acids. Germline CDR1 is DFQATT and CDR2 is SNEGSKA (reference sequence). V was pared by 0 bases and J by 2 bases, with 5 bases of the junction left unmatched. The CDR3 DNA reads as TGCAGTGCTAGAGAGGGTGCTAGCGGGGCCTACGAGCAGTACTTC. The encoded protein is CSAREGASGAYEQYF.

The chain uses TRBV29-1 and TRBJ1-4; D gene unclear. The CDR3 has 13 amino acids. The V and J ends lost 7 bases and 4 bases respectively, with 13 bases between them. The germline V gene encodes CDR1 SQVTM and CDR2 ANQGSEA. The CDR3 DNA is TGCAGCGCCATTTCAGATTTTAATGAAAAACTGTTTTTT. Protein sequence: CSAISDFNEKLFF.

The chain recombines TRBV4-2 with TRBJ2-5, with D uncertain. This CDR3 has 14 residues. CDR1 is LGHNA and CDR2 is YNFKEQ in the germline V gene. V shed 2 bases and J shed 0 bases, with 7 bases lying between them. CDR3 sequence reads: CASSQRRDQETQYF. The CDR3 DNA follows: TGTGCCAGCAGCCAACGCCGGGACCAAGAGACCCAGTACTTC.

Ten or more counts support this clonotype. V is TRBV11-2 and J is TRBJ2-5; maybe TRBD2 (6 bases). The CDR3 is 15 residues long. Trimming stripped 3 bases from V and 5 bases from J, with 16 bases between. Germline CDR1 and CDR2: SGHAT and FQNNGV. CDR3 amino acids: CASSLTRMAGETQYF. Written as DNA, the CDR3 is TGTGCCAGCAGCTTGACTAGAATGGCGGGGGAGACCCAGTACTTC.

With regard to this clonotype: The germline gene is not matched at one end of the junction; a read error may be the cause. V gene TRBV20-1 combines with J gene TRBJ1-2; 9 bases map to TRBD1. The CDR3 is made up of 12 amino acids. Per the germline V gene, CDR1 is DFQATT and CDR2 is SNEGSKA (reference sequence). CDR3 protein: CSARDRAYGYTF. DNA of the CDR3: TGTAGTGCAAGGGACAGGGCCTATGGCTACACCTTC.

The chain employs TRBV20-1 and TRBJ2-3; 10 nucleotides align to TRBD1. Germline V lookup: CDR1 DFQATT, CDR2 SNEGSKA (reference sequence). The CDR3 is made up of 19 amino acids. J gave up 2 bases and V 5 bases, and 19 bases lay outside the gene matches. As DNA, the CDR3 is TGCAGTGCTCGAGGACAGGGGGAATCTCGCCCACCCCCCACAGATACGCAGTATTTT. It translates to CSARGQGESRPPPTDTQYF.

The chain recombines TRBV7-2 with TRBJ2-7, with D possibly matching TRBD1 (5 bases). This CDR3 is 15 amino acids long. Per the germline V gene, CDR1 is SGHTA and CDR2 is FQGNSA. V dropped 1 base and J dropped 6 bases, with 16 bases sitting between them. CDR3 in DNA: TGTGCCAGCAGCTTAGAAACAGGAATACGATCCGAGCAGTACTTC. Encoded protein: CASSLETGIRSEQYF.

This clonotype was counted many times. J is TRBJ2-7 and V is TRBV29-1, with D perhaps matching TRBD1 or TRBD2 (5 bases each). Germline CDR1 is SQVTM and CDR2 is ANQGSEA. V was trimmed by 6 bases and J by 2 bases, leaving 20 bases between them. CDR3 length: 15 residues. The CDR3 DNA is TGCAGCGTATTTGGGACCGAGCTTACGACCTACGAGCAGTACTTC. Translation: CSVFGTELTTYEQYF.

The chain joins TRBV12-3 or TRBV12-4 to TRBJ2-1, with 11 bases fitting TRBD2. The CDR3 sequence is 15 residues long. The junction had 5 bases not matched to a gene; V was cut back by 6 bases and J by 4 bases. DNA for the CDR3: TGTGCCAGCAGGAGACTAGCGGGACTATACAATGAGCAGTTCTTC. As protein: CASRRLAGLYNEQFF.

V is TRBV29-1 and J is TRBJ2-7; D remains unclear. This CDR3 is 14 amino acids long. V was shortened by 5 bases and J by 5 bases, with 19 bases between the two germline ends. Germline V lookup: CDR1 SQVTM, CDR2 ANQGSEA. CDR3 DNA: TGCAGCGTTTTACCTGGCAGCTCGAGCCACGAGCAGTACTTC. It codes for CSVLPGSSSHEQYF.

This clonotype was counted only a few times. The J gene is TRBJ2-1, the V gene TRBV25-1; D remains ambiguous. Trimming removed 3 bases at V and 4 bases at J, with 7 bases between. Per the germline V gene, CDR1 is MGHDK and CDR2 is SYGVNS. This CDR3 is built from 13 residues. CDR3 loop: CASSDAGYNEQFF. Here the CDR3 DNA reads TGTGCCAGCAGTGATGCCGGGTACAATGAGCAGTTCTTC.

The V call is TRBV10-3, the J call TRBJ1-4, with D unclear. Trimming took off 2 bases at V and 4 bases at J, with 8 bases between the two ends. This CDR3 has 14 residues. Germline loops: CDR1 ENHRY, CDR2 SYGVKD. CDR3 loop: CAISEQEFNEKLFF. The CDR3 bases are TGTGCCATCAGTGAGCAGGAGTTTAATGAAAAACTGTTTTTT.

Many counts were recorded for this clonotype. The genes are TRBV9 and TRBJ1-5, with D unclear. V was cut by 2 bases and J by 4 bases, with 7 bases left in between. Germline V gene data show CDR1 as SGDLS and CDR2 as YYNGEE. This CDR3 region has 13 residues. CDR3 nucleotide sequence: TGTGCCAGCAGCGTTCACGGTAATCAGCCCCAGCATTTT. Protein: CASSVHGNQPQHF.

This chain joins TRBV20-1 and TRBJ1-2, with D possibly being TRBD1 (6 bases). The CDR3 length is 12 residues. V shed 5 bases and J shed 8 bases, with 15 bases lying between them. CDR1 is DFQATT and CDR2 is SNEGSKA in the germline V gene (reference sequence). The CDR3 spells CSAYTGPGGYTF. CDR3 bases: TGCAGTGCTTATACAGGGCCAGGAGGCTACACCTTC.

This clonotype was observed at least ten times. V is TRBV11-2 and J is TRBJ2-5, with D perhaps matching TRBD1 or TRBD2 (6 bases each). Germline V lookup: CDR1 SGHAT, CDR2 FQNNGV. The V end lost 1 base, the J end lost 0 bases, and 9 bases lay between the germline ends. There are 15 residues in the CDR3. Here the CDR3 reads CASSLVGGYQETQYF. Written as DNA, the CDR3 is TGTGCCAGCAGCTTAGTAGGGGGGTACCAAGAGACCCAGTACTTC.

Many counts were recorded for this clonotype. The chain is built from TRBV13 and TRBJ1-1; 9 bases match TRBD1. Germline-derived CDR1 and CDR2 are PRHDT and FYEKMQ (reference sequence). This CDR3 is 16 amino acids long. V shed 0 bases, J shed 5 bases, and the junction held 7 bases outside the gene matches. The CDR3 region has the DNA TGTGCCAGCAGCTTAGGAGTTAGACAGGGGGATACTGAAGCTTTCTTT. Amino acids: CASSLGVRQGDTEAFF.

This clonotype is a singleton in its sample. CDR3: CSVRKDSNTEAFF. The CDR3, as DNA: TGCAGCGTTAGAAAGGACAGCAACACTGAAGCTTTCTTT. V is TRBV29-1 and J is TRBJ1-1; tentative D call: TRBD1 (6 bases). Germline CDR1 is SQVTM and CDR2 is ANQGSEA. There are 13 residues in the CDR3. V lost 5 bases to trimming and J lost 2 bases, with 12 bases between them.

The rearrangement links TRBV12-3 or TRBV12-4 to TRBJ1-1; perhaps TRBD1 as D (6 bases). V lost 3 bases to trimming and J lost 1 base, with 12 bases between them. CDR3 length: 15 amino acids. CDR3 sequence reads: CASSLWQGRNTEAFF. The DNA of the CDR3 is TGTGCCAGCAGTTTGTGGCAGGGGAGGAACACTGAAGCTTTCTTT.